Ten or more counts support the clone carrying this TCR beta chain. Previously, flow cytometry had revealed CD8+CD57+ cell expansion in the patients chosen for sequencing. Genomic DNA, serving as template, underwent TCR beta VDJ and CDR3 profiling. Using its own MiXCR run on the reads, TCRdb lists one record per CDR3 protein. The sample consists of under 500,000 distinct CDR3 sequences, around 30% of them appearing once. The data originate from a study of CD8+CD57+ T cells in acquired aplastic anemia. The CDR3 totals 15 residues. The V gene's germline CDR1 is SEHNR and CDR2 FQNEAQ (reference sequence). V gave up 1 base and J gave up 1 base, with 7 bases separating them.

The specimen sequenced was sorted CD4+, CD8+, or CD8+CD57+ T cells (not recorded which) from PBMCs. The receptor was derived from a human donor with aplastic anemia. The rearrangement uses TRBV7-9 and TRBJ2-2; D is undetermined. The CDR3 DNA reads as TGTGCCAGCAGCTTAGGCTCAGGGAACACCGGGGAGCTGTTTTTT. Translated: CASSLGSGNTGELFF.